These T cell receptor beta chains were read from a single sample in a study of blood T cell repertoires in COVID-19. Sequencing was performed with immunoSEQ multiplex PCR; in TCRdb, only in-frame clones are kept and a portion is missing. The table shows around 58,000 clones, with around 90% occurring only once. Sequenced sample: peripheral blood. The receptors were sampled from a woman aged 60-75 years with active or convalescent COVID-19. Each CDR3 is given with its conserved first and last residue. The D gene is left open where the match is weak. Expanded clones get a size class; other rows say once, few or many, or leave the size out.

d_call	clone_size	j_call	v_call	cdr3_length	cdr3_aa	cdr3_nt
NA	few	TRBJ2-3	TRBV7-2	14	CASSVTTSTDTQYF	TGTGCCAGCAGCGTCACCACTAGCACAGATACGCAGTATTTT
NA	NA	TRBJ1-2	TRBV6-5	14	CASRQTGSNRGYTF	TGTGCCAGCAGACAAACAGGGTCAAATCGTGGCTACACCTTC
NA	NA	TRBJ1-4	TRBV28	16	CASSSGGLATNEKLFF	TGTGCCAGCAGTTCTGGCGGCCTTGCAACTAATGAAAAACTGTTTTTT
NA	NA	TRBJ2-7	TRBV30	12	CAWNPGTREQYF	TGTGCCTGGAACCCGGGAACAAGGGAGCAGTACTTC
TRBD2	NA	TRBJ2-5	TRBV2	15	CASGLAGGKQETQYF	TGTGCCAGCGGACTAGCGGGGGGGAAACAAGAGACCCAGTACTTC
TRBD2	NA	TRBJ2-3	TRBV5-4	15	CASSLTSGQTDTQYF	TGTGCCAGCAGCCTAACTAGCGGCCAAACAGATACGCAGTATTTT
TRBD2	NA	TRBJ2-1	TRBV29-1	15	CSVRTGTSSYNEQFF	TGCAGCGTGCGGACCGGGACTAGCTCATACAATGAGCAGTTCTTC
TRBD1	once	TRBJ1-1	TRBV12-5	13	CASGLTQGAEAFF	TGTGCTAGTGGTTTGACCCAGGGGGCGGAAGCTTTCTTT
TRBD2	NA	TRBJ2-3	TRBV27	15	CASRHIAGGADTQYF	TGTGCCAGCAGACATATAGCGGGAGGCGCAGATACGCAGTATTTT
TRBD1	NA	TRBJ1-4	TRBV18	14	CASSLSGGLEKLFF	TGTGCCAGCTCCCTCTCAGGGGGTCTAGAAAAACTGTTTTTT
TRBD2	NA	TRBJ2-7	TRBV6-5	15	CASSYLTSGSNEQYF	TGTGCCAGCAGTTACTTGACTAGCGGGAGCAACGAGCAGTACTTC
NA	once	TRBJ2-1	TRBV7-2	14	CASSLELADNEQFF	TGTGCCAGCAGCTTAGAATTAGCGGACAATGAGCAGTTCTTC
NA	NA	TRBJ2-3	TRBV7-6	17	CASSLAQTSGYTDTQYF	TGTGCCAGCAGCTTAGCGCAAACCAGCGGGTACACAGATACGCAGTATTTT
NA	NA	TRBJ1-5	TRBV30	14	CAWSKQGGRQPQHF	TGTGCCTGGAGTAAACAGGGCGGGCGTCAGCCCCAGCATTTT
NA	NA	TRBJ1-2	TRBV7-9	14	CASSLSSGIDGYTF	TGTGCCAGCAGCTTATCCTCCGGGATAGACGGCTACACCTTC
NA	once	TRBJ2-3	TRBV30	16	CAWSSTGRVGTDTQYF	TGTGCCTGGAGTTCGACAGGTCGTGTGGGTACAGATACGCAGTATTTT
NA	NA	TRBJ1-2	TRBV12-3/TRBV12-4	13	CASSLVGQYGYTF	TGTGCCAGCAGTTTAGTAGGACAGTATGGCTACACCTTC
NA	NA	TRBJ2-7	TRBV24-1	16	CATSDSGVWNTYEQYF	TGTGCCACCAGTGATTCCGGGGTGTGGAACACCTACGAGCAGTACTTC
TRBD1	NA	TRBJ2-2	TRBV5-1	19	CASSGGQFRGRGQAGELFF	TGCGCCAGCAGCGGCGGGCAGTTTCGGGGCAGGGGGCAGGCCGGGGAGCTGTTTTTT
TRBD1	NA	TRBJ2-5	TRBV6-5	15	CASSYSRDSQETQYF	TGTGCCAGCAGTTACTCGAGGGACAGCCAAGAGACCCAGTACTTC
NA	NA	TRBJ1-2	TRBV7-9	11	CASSLSEGYTF	TGTGCCAGCAGCTTATCGGAGGGCTACACCTTC
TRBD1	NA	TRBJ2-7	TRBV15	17	CATSKGLPGQISYEQYF	TGTGCCACCAGTAAAGGATTACCGGGACAGATAAGCTACGAGCAGTACTTC
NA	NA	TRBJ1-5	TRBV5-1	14	CASSFGGTDQPQHF	TGCGCCAGCAGCTTCGGCGGAACGGATCAGCCCCAGCATTTT
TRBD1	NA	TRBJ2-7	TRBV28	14	CASSPRDRGGEQYF	TGTGCCAGCAGTCCTCGGGACAGGGGAGGCGAGCAGTACTTC
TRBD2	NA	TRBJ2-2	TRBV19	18	CASSTYTGGLAGAGELFF	TGTGCCAGTAGTACCTACACAGGAGGACTAGCGGGAGCCGGGGAGCTGTTTTTT
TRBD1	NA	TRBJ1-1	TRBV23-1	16	CASSQNGQGKNTEAFF	TGCGCCAGCAGTCAAAATGGACAGGGAAAGAACACTGAAGCTTTCTTT
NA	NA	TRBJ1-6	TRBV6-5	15	CASSYATDQNSPLHF	TGTGCCAGCAGTTACGCGACAGATCAAAATTCACCCCTCCACTTT
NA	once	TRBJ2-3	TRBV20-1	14	CSASIDWGGDTQYF	TGCAGTGCTAGTATCGACTGGGGCGGAGATACGCAGTATTTT
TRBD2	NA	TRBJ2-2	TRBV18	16	CASSPGLAGVTGELFF	TGTGCCAGCTCACCTGGACTAGCGGGAGTCACCGGGGAGCTGTTTTTT
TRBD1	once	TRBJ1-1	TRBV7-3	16	CASSLIRGQGNTEAFF	TGTGCCAGCAGCTTAATCCGAGGACAGGGGAACACTGAAGCTTTCTTT
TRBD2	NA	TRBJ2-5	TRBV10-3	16	CAARGHSGSLGETQYF	TGTGCCGCCAGGGGCCATAGCGGGAGTTTGGGAGAGACCCAGTACTTC
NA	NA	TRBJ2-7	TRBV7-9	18	CASSLKGWGQRDSYEQYF	TGTGCCAGCAGCCTAAAAGGGTGGGGGCAGCGGGACTCCTACGAGCAGTACTTC
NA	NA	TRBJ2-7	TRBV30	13	CAWRRSTLYEQYF	TGTGCCTGGAGACGGAGTACCCTCTACGAGCAGTACTTC
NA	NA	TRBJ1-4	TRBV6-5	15	CASSTRGAANEKLFF	TGTGCCAGCAGCACCAGGGGCGCAGCTAATGAAAAACTGTTTTTT
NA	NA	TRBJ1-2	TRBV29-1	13	CSGTGTSNYGYTF	TGCAGCGGTACCGGGACAAGTAACTATGGCTACACCTTC
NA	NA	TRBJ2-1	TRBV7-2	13	CASSLERNNEQFF	TGTGCCAGCAGCTTAGAGCGAAACAATGAGCAGTTCTTC
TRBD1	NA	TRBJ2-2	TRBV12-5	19	CASGFQPSSDRGFPGELFF	TGTGCTAGTGGTTTCCAACCCTCCTCAGACAGGGGGTTCCCCGGGGAGCTGTTTTTT
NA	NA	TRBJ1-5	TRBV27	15	CASRIRDSSNQPQHF	TGTGCCAGCAGGATCCGGGACTCTAGCAATCAGCCCCAGCATTTT
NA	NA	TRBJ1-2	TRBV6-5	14	CASSPTGANYGYTF	TGTGCCAGCAGTCCGACAGGAGCTAACTATGGCTACACCTTC
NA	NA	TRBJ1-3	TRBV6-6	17	CASSPPGGGRSGNTIYF	TGTGCCAGCAGTCCCCCCGGGGGGGGAAGGTCTGGAAACACCATATATTTT
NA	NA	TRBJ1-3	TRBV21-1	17	CASSKKGDCVSGNTIYF	TGTGCCAGCAGCAAAAAAGGGGATTGTGTCTCTGGAAACACCATATATTTT
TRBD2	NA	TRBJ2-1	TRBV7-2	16	CASSLGAGVAYNEQFF	TGTGCCAGCAGCTTGGGCGCGGGGGTGGCCTACAATGAGCAGTTCTTC
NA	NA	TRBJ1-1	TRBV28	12	CASIPRGGRAFF	TGTGCCAGCATCCCCCGGGGGGGCCGGGCTTTCTTT
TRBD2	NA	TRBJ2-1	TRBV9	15	CASSMTSGIHNEQFF	TGTGCCAGCAGCATGACTAGCGGGATACACAATGAGCAGTTCTTC
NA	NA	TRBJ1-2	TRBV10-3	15	CAIREPGEAFGGYTF	TGTGCCATCAGAGAACCGGGAGAAGCCTTCGGAGGCTACACCTTC
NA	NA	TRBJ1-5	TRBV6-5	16	CASIYDGYYSNQPQHF	TGTGCCAGCATTTACGACGGATACTATAGCAATCAGCCCCAGCATTTT
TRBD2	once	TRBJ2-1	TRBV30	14	CAWSKRSGFNEQFF	TGTGCCTGGAGTAAACGTAGCGGGTTCAATGAGCAGTTCTTC
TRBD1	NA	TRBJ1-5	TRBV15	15	CATSRDRFSNQPQHF	TGTGCCACCAGCAGGGACAGGTTTAGCAATCAGCCCCAGCATTTT
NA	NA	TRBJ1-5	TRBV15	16	CATAKGHPYSNQPQHF	TGTGCCACAGCCAAGGGACATCCATATAGCAATCAGCCCCAGCATTTT
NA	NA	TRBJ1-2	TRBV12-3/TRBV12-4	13	CASSLGQNYGYTF	TGTGCCAGCAGTTTAGGGCAGAACTATGGCTACACCTTC
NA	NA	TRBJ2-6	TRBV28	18	CASSFLLFAASGANVLTF	TGTGCCAGCAGTTTCCTCCTATTCGCTGCCTCTGGGGCCAACGTCCTGACTTTC
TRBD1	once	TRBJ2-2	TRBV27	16	CASSNPTGGKTGELFF	TGTGCCAGCAGTAATCCGACAGGGGGGAAAACCGGGGAGCTGTTTTTT
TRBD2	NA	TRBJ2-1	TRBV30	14	CAWASGRLGNEQFF	TGTGCCTGGGCTAGCGGGAGGCTGGGTAATGAGCAGTTCTTC
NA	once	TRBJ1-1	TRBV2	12	CASSASSTEAFF	TGTGCCAGCAGTGCATCGAGCACTGAAGCTTTCTTT
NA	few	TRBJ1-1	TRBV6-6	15	CASSYENQGNTEAFF	TGTGCCAGCAGTTACGAGAACCAGGGGAACACTGAAGCTTTCTTT
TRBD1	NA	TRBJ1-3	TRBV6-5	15	CASSFQGVSGNTIYF	TGTGCCAGCAGTTTTCAGGGGGTCTCTGGAAACACCATATATTTT
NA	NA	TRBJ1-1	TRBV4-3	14	CASSQDTVNTEAFF	TGCGCCAGCAGCCAGGATACAGTGAACACTGAAGCTTTCTTT
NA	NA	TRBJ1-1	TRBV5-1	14	CASSPRSGTTEAFF	TGCGCCAGCAGTCCCAGGTCAGGGACAACTGAAGCTTTCTTT
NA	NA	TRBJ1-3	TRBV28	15	CASSAQVVPGNTIYF	TGTGCCAGCAGTGCGCAGGTCGTGCCCGGAAACACCATATATTTT
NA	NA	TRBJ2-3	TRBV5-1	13	CASSPGATDTQYF	TGCGCCAGCAGCCCTGGGGCCACAGATACGCAGTATTTT